The 30 T cell receptor beta chains in this list originate from one sample, sequenced in a study of regulatory T cells in long-lasting Graves disease. HTBI primers from iRepertoire and Arm-PCR of CDR3 regions yielded the TCR beta libraries. TCRdb reprocessed the multiplex PCR reads with MiXCR, giving one entry per CDR3 protein. The sample holds about 240,000 distinct CDR3 sequences, around 20% seen once. Documented time point: newly diagnosed GD, antithyroid drugs for less than 3 months. The TCR library used RNA extracted from PBMCs. Sequencing was performed on peripheral blood mononuclear cells (PBMCs), taken at new diagnosis, from a patient treated with antithyroid drugs. These receptors all stem from a female donor with Graves disease.

Here the CDR3 reads CASSLTYTDTQYF. CDR3 DNA sequence: TGTGCCAGCAGCTTAACTTACACAGATACGCAGTATTTT. The gene calls are TRBV7-9 and TRBJ2-3, with D hard to call. The CDR3 is made up of 13 amino acids. Germline CDR1 is SEHNR and CDR2 is FQNEAQ (reference sequence). The V and J ends lost 2 bases and 2 bases respectively, with 5 bases between them.

As regards this clonotype: This probably arose from a read error, given a far larger clone one base away. The genes are TRBV20-1 and TRBJ2-4; tentative D call: TRBD2 (6 bases). The CDR3 is 12 residues long. CDR1 is DFQATT, CDR2 SNEGSKA, per germline (reference sequence). The CDR3: CSARTSRDEQSF. CDR3 sequence (DNA): TGCAGTGCTAGAACTAGCCGGGATGAGCAGTCCTTC.

This clonotype was recorded a few times. The chain couples TRBV13 to TRBJ2-1, with TRBD2 identical over 15 bases. This CDR3 has 17 residues. The ends lost 6 bases at V and 5 bases at J; junction bases unmatched: 8. CDR1 PRHDT and CDR2 FYEKMQ come from the germline V gene (reference sequence). Here the CDR3 DNA reads TGTGCCAGCAGTCAAGGACTAGCGGGGGGGCAAGACAATGAGCAGTTCTTC. As protein: CASSQGLAGGQDNEQFF.

The chain has TRBV12-3 or TRBV12-4 and TRBJ1-4; 9 bases match TRBD1. Trimming took 5 bases from V and 4 from J; bases not matched to a gene: 5. The CDR3 loop spans 15 amino acids. The chain's CDR3 is CASSPDRGVNEKLFF. CDR3 bases: TGTGCCAGCAGTCCCGACAGGGGGGTTAATGAAAAACTGTTTTTT.

This clonotype has a count of ten or more. The V and J genes are TRBV6-2 or TRBV6-3 and TRBJ2-1; weak D call: TRBD1 (5 bases). CDR1 is MNHEY and CDR2 is SVGEGT in the germline V gene. The CDR3 totals 12 residues. V shed 9 bases and J shed 4 bases, with 10 bases lying between them. CDR3 residues: CASKTVYNEQFF. DNA of the CDR3: TGTGCCAGTAAGACAGTGTACAATGAGCAGTTCTTC.

Turning to this clonotype: This clone may be a read error of a much larger clone one base away. The rearrangement joins TRBV7-9 to TRBJ1-1; D possibly corresponds to TRBD1 (6 bases). Germline CDR1 is SEHNR and CDR2 is FQNEAQ (reference sequence). The CDR3 runs to 15 residues. DNA of the CDR3: TGTGCCAGCAGCTTAAGGGGGGGGACGAACACTAAAGCTTTCTTT. Residues: CASSLRGGTNTKAFF. The variable domain in full, completed from reference TRBV7-9 and TRBJ1-1, reads DTGVSQNPRHKITKRGQNVTFRCDPISEHNRLYWYRQTLGQGPEFLTYFQNEAQLEKSRLLSDRFSAERPKGSFSTLEIQRTEQGDSAMYLCASSLRGGTNTKAFFGQGTRLTVV.

The CDR3: CASSQERLSEQYF. In DNA, the CDR3 is TGTGCCAGCAGCCAAGAACGTCTCTCCGAGCAGTACTTC. The chain carries TRBV4-2 and TRBJ2-7; D gene ambiguous. CDR3 length: 13 amino acids. The germline V gene encodes CDR1 LGHNA and CDR2 YNFKEQ. V dropped 0 bases and J dropped 6 bases, with 9 bases sitting between them.

In the case of this clonotype: One base away lies a much larger clone, so this may be a sequencing read error. V usage is TRBV15 and J usage is TRBJ2-3; TRBD2 agrees at 12 bases. The J call is uncertain, as TRBJ2-7 better fits the DNA end. CDR1 is LNHNV, CDR2 YYDKDF, per germline (reference sequence). The CDR3 has 15 residues. The CDR3 loop reads CVTSRGLAGRGVQYF. CDR3 bases: TGTGTCACCAGCAGAGGACTAGCGGGAAGGGGGGTGCAGTACTTC.

V and J are TRBV25-1 and TRBJ1-6; no clear D gene. V was shortened by 1 base and J by 10 bases, with 8 bases between the two germline ends. Germline V lookup: CDR1 MGHDK, CDR2 SYGVNS. There are 13 residues in the CDR3. The CDR3, as DNA: TGTGCCAGCAGTGAATGGGGTGGGTCACCCCTCCACTTT. Amino acid sequence: CASSEWGGSPLHF.

The chain employs TRBV12-3 or TRBV12-4 and TRBJ2-7, with 9 bases aligning to TRBD1. The CDR3 spans 15 residues. Trimming took 3 bases from V and 7 from J; bases not matched to a gene: 10. The CDR3 here is CASSFLGQGTREQYF. The CDR3 DNA reads as TGTGCCAGCAGTTTTTTGGGACAGGGAACACGGGAGCAGTACTTC.

This clonotype was detected ten times or more. The J gene is TRBJ1-2, the V gene TRBV7-8, with D perhaps TRBD1 (6 bases). Germline V gene sequence: CDR1 SGHVS, CDR2 FQNEAQ. This CDR3 spans 14 amino acids. With 0 bases removed from V and 4 bases from J, the gap between germline ends came to 9 bases. The CDR3 reads CASSLADRPYGYTF. CDR3 in DNA: TGTGCCAGCAGCTTAGCAGACAGGCCCTATGGCTACACCTTC.

On this clonotype: This is likely an artifact of a read error, given a far larger clone one base away. The V gene is TRBV11-2, the J gene TRBJ2-5; possible D gene TRBD1, 7 bases. CDR1 SGHAT and CDR2 FQNNGV come from the germline V gene. The CDR3 length is 14 residues. The DNA of the CDR3 is TGTGCCAGCGCCGCGCAGGGGGGACAAGAGACCCGGTACTTC. Translation gives CASAAQGGQETRYF. Supplemented by reference TRBV11-2 and TRBJ2-5, the full variable domain reads EAGVAQSPRYKIIEKRQSVAFWCNPISGHATLYWYQQILGQGPKLLIQFQNNGVVDDSQLPKDRFSAERLKGVDSTLKIQPAKLEDSAVYLCASAAQGGQETRYFGPGTRLLVL.

The J gene is TRBJ1-2, the V gene TRBV20-1; 8 positions agree with TRBD1. V gave up 6 bases and J gave up 4 bases; unmatched junction bases: 4. Germline CDR1 is DFQATT and CDR2 is SNEGSKA (reference sequence). There are 12 residues in the CDR3. CDR3 in amino acids: CSATGGPYGYTF. The CDR3 nucleotides read TGCAGTGCCACAGGGGGTCCCTATGGCTACACCTTC.

This clonotype was seen only a few times. The V gene is TRBV12-3 or TRBV12-4, the J gene TRBJ2-2; the D gene could be TRBD1 or TRBD2 (7 bases each). With 11 bases removed from V and 7 bases from J, the gap between germline ends came to 20 bases. The CDR3 totals 14 residues. The DNA of the CDR3 is TGTGCCTCAGGGGGGGGGGGGAGGAGCGGGGAGCTGTTTTTT. This codes for CASGGGGRSGELFF.

This clonotype was recorded many times. This chain connects TRBV20-1 to TRBJ2-3; D unresolved. This CDR3 comprises 12 residues. Germline loops: CDR1 DFQATT, CDR2 SNEGSKA (reference sequence). V lost 0 bases to trimming and J lost 5 bases, with 6 bases between them. In DNA, the CDR3 is TGCAGTGCTAGAGATCGCCGAGATACGCAGTATTTT. Its protein product is CSARDRRDTQYF.

Note on this clonotype: This may be a read error, as it is one base from a much larger clone. The V gene is TRBV6-2 or TRBV6-3, the J gene TRBJ2-1; a possible D gene is TRBD2 (6 bases). Germline CDR1 MNHEY, CDR2 SVGEGT. CDR3 length: 15 residues. DNA of the CDR3: TGCGCCAGCAGTGAGGCGGGACGGATGGGGTACGAGCAGTTCTTC. It is translated as CASSEAGRMGYEQFF.

The V call is TRBV15, the J call TRBJ2-4; 7 bases fit TRBD1. This CDR3 comprises 17 residues. V shed 4 bases and J 7 bases; nucleotides not matched to a gene: 16. The germline gives CDR1 LNHNV, CDR2 YYDKDF (reference sequence). This CDR3 reads CATSIDRDRRLRNIQYF. The DNA of the CDR3 is TGTGCCACCAGCATAGACCGGGACAGAAGACTCAGGAACATTCAGTACTTC.

The chain recombines TRBV2 with TRBJ1-2; 9 bases are a match to TRBD1. Looked up from germline, CDR1 is SNHLY and CDR2 is FYNNEI. Trimming removed 6 bases from V and 6 bases from J; junction bases left unmatched: 8. This CDR3 is 14 amino acids long. CDR3: CASRSGTGRDGYTF. As DNA, the CDR3 is TGTGCCAGCAGGTCCGGGACAGGGCGTGATGGCTACACCTTC.

In its sample, this clonotype was seen many times. The gene calls are TRBV7-6 and TRBJ2-2; D is perhaps TRBD2 (6 bases). The CDR3 contains 15 residues. V lost 5 bases, J lost 3 bases, and 13 bases lay in between. Germline CDR1 SGHVS, CDR2 FNYEAQ. The CDR3 DNA reads TGTGCCAGCAGCAGAGACTGGGGGGACACCGGGGAGCTGTTTTTT. It encodes CASSRDWGDTGELFF. Drawing the rest from reference TRBV7-6 and TRBJ2-2, the complete variable domain is GAGVSQSPRYKVTKRGQDVALRCDPISGHVSLYWYRQALGQGPEFLTYFNYEAQQDKSGLPNDRFSAERPEGSISTLTIQRTEQRDSAMYRCASSRDWGDTGELFFGEGSRLTVL.

This clonotype has at least ten counts. The conserved final phenylalanine or tryptophan is absent from the CDR3, which likely points to a read error. The limits of the CDR3 on the DNA are not certain, so only TCRdb's listed CDR3 is given. The chain is built from TRBV30 and TRBJ1-4; TRBD1, the table's D call, lacks a check against the DNA. CDR1 GTSNPN and CDR2 SVGIG come from the germline V gene (reference sequence). Inclusive of both ends, the CDR3 amounts to 11 amino acids. CDR3 protein: CAWSVQGALGL.

This clonotype has a count of ten or more. The rearrangement links TRBV6-2 or TRBV6-3 to TRBJ2-1; D is possibly TRBD1 (7 bases). V lost 8 bases, J lost 3 bases, and 11 bases lay in between. The CDR3 consists of 13 residues. The V gene's germline CDR1 is MNHEY and CDR2 SVGEGT. The CDR3 nucleotides read TGTGCCAGCGCAGGGGGGCTCTACAATGAGCAGTTCTTC. Protein: CASAGGLYNEQFF.

In this sample, this clonotype turned up a few times. This chain joins TRBV4-1 and TRBJ1-3; the D gene is possibly TRBD1 (5 bases). The CDR3 consists of 15 residues. V lost 0 bases, J lost 3 bases, and 9 bases lay in between. Looked up from germline, CDR1 is MGHRA and CDR2 is YSYEKL. DNA of the CDR3: TGCGCCAGCAGCCAAGATTGGACATTTGGAAACACCATATATTTT. The encoded protein is CASSQDWTFGNTIYF.

This clonotype was seen repeatedly, ten times or more. The V gene is TRBV5-6, the J gene TRBJ2-1; 10 nucleotides match TRBD2. The CDR3 sequence is 15 residues long. Germline assignment: CDR1 SGHDT and CDR2 YYEEEE. Trimming took 4 bases from V and 8 from J; bases not matched to a gene: 9. CDR3 in DNA: TGTGCCAGCAGCGAGAAGCGGGGGGGCCAGTATGAGCAGTTCTTC. It encodes CASSEKRGGQYEQFF.

This clonotype has a count of ten or more. Compared with germline, one end of the junction differs, possibly owing to a read error. V gene TRBV11-2 combines with J gene TRBJ1-3; D unresolved. The CDR3 loop spans 14 amino acids. The germline CDR1 and CDR2 sequences are SGHAT and FQNNGV. This CDR3 reads CASSLLPEGKTIYF. The CDR3 DNA follows: TGTGCCAGCAGCTTACTGCCAGAAGGAAAGACCATATATTTT.

The rearrangement links TRBV7-2 to TRBJ2-7; D unclear. This CDR3 spans 12 amino acids. Trimming cost V 5 bases and J 3 bases, with 8 bases left between them. Germline assignment: CDR1 SGHTA and CDR2 FQGNSA. Here the CDR3 reads CASSRELYEQYF. The CDR3 DNA follows: TGTGCCAGCAGCCGCGAACTCTACGAGCAGTACTTC.

Points on this clonotype: A far more abundant clone sits one base away, making this likely a read error. CDR3 protein: CAISQPGQSEPQHF. The CDR3, as DNA: TGTGCCATCAGTCAACCGGGACAGTCGGAGCCCCAGCATTTT. The chain has TRBV10-3 and TRBJ1-5; TRBD1 agrees at 7 bases. The CDR3 is made up of 14 amino acids. The V segment lost 5 bases and the J segment 8 bases; nucleotides outside the gene matches: 9. Per the germline V gene, CDR1 is ENHRY and CDR2 is SYGVKD.

Notes on this clonotype: With only one base between it and a far larger clone, this is likely a read error. The chain couples TRBV3-1 to TRBJ2-5; 13 bases match TRBD2. This CDR3 region has 16 residues. Germline V gene lookup returns CDR1 LGHDT and CDR2 YNNKEL (reference sequence). This CDR3 is CASSPRRTSGGNEQLF. CDR3 sequence (DNA): TGTGCCAGCAGCCCAAGACGGACTAGCGGGGGTAATGAGCAGCTCTTC.

Regarding this clonotype: This may stem from a read error, because a much larger clone lies one nucleotide away. The chain is built from TRBV6-9 and TRBJ1-1; possibly TRBD1 for D (5 bases). Germline values: CDR1 MNHGY, CDR2 SVAAGI. There are 17 residues in the CDR3. V was pared by 3 bases and J by 6 bases, with 23 bases between. The CDR3 coding sequence is TGTGCCAGCAGTTACGGATCGTTGGGACGGGGGTCCGCTGAAGCTTTCTTT. Its translation: CASSYGSLGRGSAEAFF.

This clonotype was seen repeatedly, ten times or more. The chain uses TRBV28 and TRBJ2-1; D is uncertain. The CDR3 runs 12 residues. Germline values: CDR1 MDHEN, CDR2 SYDVKM. Trimming left V 7 bases short and J 2 bases short, with 6 bases between. The CDR3 sequence is CASTAPYNEQFF. CDR3 sequence (DNA): TGTGCCAGCACCGCGCCCTACAATGAGCAGTTCTTC.

This clonotype occurred many times. The chain has TRBV2 and TRBJ2-5; perhaps D is TRBD1 or TRBD2 (5 bases each). Looked up from germline, CDR1 is SNHLY and CDR2 is FYNNEI. The CDR3 is 13 residues long. V lost 7 bases and J lost 7, with 16 bases in between. CDR3 nucleotide sequence: TGTGCCAGCATGAAGGTGGAGAGGGGGACCCAGTACTTC. This translates into CASMKVERGTQYF.